Listed here are 25 T cell receptor beta chains from one sample, sequenced in a study of CD8 T cells in ankylosing spondylitis. TCRdb analysed the 5' RACE reads with MiXCR anew, one entry per CDR3 protein. The repertoire has fewer than 250,000 distinct CDR3 sequences, 8% to 11% of them found once; the top ten carry less than 3%. Sequences were obtained from blood, either unsorted or a sorted T cell fraction (not recorded which). The receptors stem from a male donor with ankylosing spondylitis or in good health (not recorded which).

In the case of this clonotype: The junction and the germline gene differ at one end; a read error may be behind it. The rearrangement joins TRBV3-1 to TRBJ1-5; D is undetermined. Germline loops: CDR1 LGHDT, CDR2 YNNKEL (reference sequence). CDR3 size: 13 residues. This chain's CDR3 is CVSSQDSNQPQHF. In DNA, the CDR3 is TGTGTCAGCAGCCAAGACAGCAATCAGCCCCAGCATTTT.

The gene calls are TRBV21-1 and TRBJ1-2; TRBD1, the table's D call, was not compared with the DNA. TRBV21-1 is annotated as a pseudogene. The CDR3 spans 15 residues. Here the CDR3 reads CASSKDRYLDYGYTF. The CDR3 bases are TGTGCCAGCAGCAAAGACAGGTATCTCGACTATGGCTACACCTTC.

This clonotype was detected ten times or more. The chain has TRBV4-2 and TRBJ2-1; 9 nucleotides agree with TRBD2. This CDR3 region has 18 residues. CDR1 LGHNA and CDR2 YNFKEQ come from the germline V gene. V lost 4 bases and J lost 0; bases outside the gene matches: 10. The CDR3 DNA reads as TGTGCCAGCAGCCCCCAGGACCTAGCGGGGTCCTCCTACAATGAGCAGTTCTTC. Amino acids: CASSPQDLAGSSYNEQFF.

This clonotype appeared many times. The V gene is TRBV20-1, the J gene TRBJ2-1; D may correspond to TRBD1 or TRBD2 (6 bases each). V gave up 3 bases and J gave up 0 bases, with 15 bases separating them. This CDR3 region has 16 residues. The germline V gene has CDR1 DFQATT and CDR2 SNEGSKA (reference sequence). The CDR3 region has the DNA TGCAGTGCTAGCCTTACAGGGAGGAGCTCCTACAATGAGCAGTTCTTC. Its protein is CSASLTGRSSYNEQFF.

This clonotype was seen repeatedly, ten times or more. For the CDR3, the DNA is TGTGCCTGGACCGGAGGGATGAACACTGAAGCTTTCTTT. Translated: CAWTGGMNTEAFF. The V and J genes are TRBV30 and TRBJ1-1; no definite D call. Germline values: CDR1 GTSNPN, CDR2 SVGIG (reference sequence). Trimming removed 4 bases at V and 0 bases at J, with 9 bases between. CDR3 size: 13 residues.

The chain recombines TRBV10-3 with TRBJ2-5; D possibly corresponds to TRBD2 (6 bases). Germline CDR1 is ENHRY and CDR2 is SYGVKD. This CDR3 region has 14 residues. V was shortened by 2 bases and J by 5 bases, with 12 bases between the two germline ends. CDR3 loop: CAISEGGVAETQYF. The CDR3 DNA reads as TGTGCCATCAGTGAGGGAGGGGTTGCGGAGACCCAGTACTTC.

This rearrangement joins TRBV19 to TRBJ1-4; 9 bases match TRBD1. This CDR3 has 17 amino acids. The V gene's germline CDR1 is LNHDA and CDR2 SQIVND (reference sequence). Unmatched junction bases numbered 8, after V lost 6 bases and J lost 0 bases. The CDR3 DNA sequence: TGTGCCAGTAGGCCGGGACAGGGACGATCAACTAATGAAAAACTGTTTTTT. As protein: CASRPGQGRSTNEKLFF.

This clonotype was seen ten or more times. This chain links TRBV20-1 with TRBJ2-1, with 9 bases fitting TRBD2. CDR3 length equals 13 residues. Germline V gives CDR1 DFQATT, CDR2 SNEGSKA (reference sequence). V lost 6 bases to trimming and J lost 5 bases; unmatched junction nucleotides: 5. In DNA, the CDR3 is TGCAGTGCCTCCGGGACTAGCCACAATGAGCAGTTCTTC. Its translation: CSASGTSHNEQFF.

This clonotype came up many times. The chain combines TRBV27 with TRBJ2-5, with D perhaps matching TRBD2 (5 bases). V was cut by 3 bases and J by 9 bases, with 14 bases left in between. Germline values: CDR1 MNHEY, CDR2 SMNVEV (reference sequence). The CDR3 totals 13 residues. The DNA for the CDR3 is TGTGCCAGCAGTTTCGGGGTTACATACCCCCAGTACTTC. This gives the protein CASSFGVTYPQYF.

This clonotype was observed at least ten times. V gene TRBV7-7 combines with J gene TRBJ2-5, with a possible D match to TRBD2 (6 bases). The CDR3 covers 13 residues. Germline values: CDR1 SSHAT, CDR2 FNYEAQ (reference sequence). V was trimmed by 1 base and J by 5 bases, leaving 8 bases between them. The CDR3 sequence is CASSLGAGETQYF. The CDR3 coding sequence is TGTGCCAGCAGCTTAGGGGCGGGGGAGACCCAGTACTTC. Supplemented by reference TRBV7-7 and TRBJ2-5, the full variable domain reads GAGVSQSPRYKVTKRGQDVTLRCDPISSHATLYWYQQALGQGPEFLTYFNYEAQPDKSGLPSDRFSAERPEGSISTLTIQRTEQRDSAMYRCASSLGAGETQYFGPGTRLLVL.

In this sample, this clonotype turned up a few times. The genes are TRBV5-6 and TRBJ2-2; possible D gene TRBD2, 5 bases. Germline V lookup: CDR1 SGHDT, CDR2 YYEEEE. V was clipped by 4 bases and J by 1 base, with 8 bases between them. CDR3 size: 14 residues. CDR3 sequence reads: CASSAGENTGELFF. CDR3 in DNA: TGTGCCAGCAGCGCCGGGGAGAACACCGGGGAGCTGTTTTTT.

This clonotype has ten or more counts. The rearrangement uses TRBV6-2 or TRBV6-3 and TRBJ2-1; D is possibly TRBD2 (6 bases). The CDR3 extends over 14 amino acids. The V gene's germline CDR1 is MNHEY and CDR2 SVGEGT. Deletions cut 4 bases from V and 9 bases from J, with 16 bases between. The CDR3, as DNA: TGTGCCAGCAGTTCGGACCTGGGGGGACCTGAGCAGTTCTTC. Protein sequence: CASSSDLGGPEQFF.

Many counts were recorded for this clonotype. This chain connects TRBV5-1 to TRBJ2-5; TRBD1 aligns across 9 bases. CDR3 size: 16 residues. The ends lost 4 bases at V and 2 bases at J; junction bases unmatched: 9. In germline, CDR1 is SGHRS, CDR2 YFSETQ. DNA for the CDR3: TGCGCCAGCAGCCTAGCGGACAGGGGCGGACAAGAGACCCAGTACTTC. As protein: CASSLADRGGQETQYF.

This clonotype showed up many times. This rearrangement joins TRBV2 to TRBJ2-1; D may be TRBD2 (6 bases). Germline assignment: CDR1 SNHLY and CDR2 FYNNEI. This CDR3 spans 14 amino acids. Trimming shortened V by 11 bases and J by 5 bases, and 19 bases separated the two germline ends. CDR3 in DNA: TGTGCCCCGGGTGCGGGACGGAATAACAATGAGCAGTTCTTC. This sequence encodes CAPGAGRNNNEQFF.

This chain connects TRBV5-1 to TRBJ2-5; 7 nucleotides match TRBD1. CDR1 is SGHRS, CDR2 YFSETQ, per germline. This CDR3 spans 14 amino acids. V shed 4 bases and J 2 bases; nucleotides not matched to a gene: 5. CDR3 nucleotide sequence: TGCGCCAGCAGCCGGGACAGTAATCAAGAGACCCAGTACTTC. Protein: CASSRDSNQETQYF.

Points on this clonotype: This could be a read error, since a much larger clone is one nucleotide away. The chain is built from TRBV12-3 or TRBV12-4 and TRBJ2-4, with D perhaps matching TRBD1 or TRBD2 (5 bases each). The V end was cut by 6 bases, the J end by 6 bases, with 15 bases between. This CDR3 has 14 amino acids. CDR3 in DNA: TGTGCCAGCAGCCCCGGGGCAGCTATAAACATTCAGTACTTC. This encodes CASSPGAAINIQYF.

This clonotype was detected many times. This chain links TRBV12-3 or TRBV12-4 with TRBJ2-3, with D tentatively TRBD2 (5 bases). The CDR3 length is 16 residues. Deletions cut 7 bases from V and 4 bases from J, with 21 bases between. The CDR3 coding sequence is TGTGCCAGCACCCCGAGGGCTTCAGGAGGACCAGATACGCAGTATTTT. Translated, it gives CASTPRASGGPDTQYF.

This clonotype was recorded many times. The rearrangement uses TRBV5-6 and TRBJ1-4; the D gene is possibly TRBD1 (6 bases). V lost 4 bases, J lost 8 bases, and 15 bases lay in between. The germline CDR1 and CDR2 sequences are SGHDT and YYEEEE. The CDR3 is made up of 14 amino acids. This chain's CDR3 is CASSQNRAGEKLFF. The CDR3 DNA is TGTGCCAGCAGCCAAAACAGGGCAGGGGAAAAACTGTTTTTT.

This clonotype was detected ten times or more. The rearrangement uses TRBV5-1 and TRBJ1-1; possibly TRBD1 for D (6 bases). Germline V gene data show CDR1 as SGHRS and CDR2 as YFSETQ. V dropped 0 bases and J dropped 1 base, with 10 bases sitting between them. This CDR3 contains 15 residues. The chain's CDR3 is CASSLVEGGNTEAFF. The DNA of the CDR3 is TGCGCCAGCAGCTTGGTTGAGGGGGGGAACACTGAAGCTTTCTTT.

This clonotype was detected many times. J is TRBJ1-5 and V is TRBV12-3 or TRBV12-4; the D gene is possibly TRBD1 (5 bases). CDR3 length: 14 residues. Trimming removed 7 bases at V and 6 bases at J, with 16 bases between. The CDR3 protein is CASNDGGSGQPQHF. As DNA, the CDR3 is TGTGCCAGCAACGATGGGGGGTCGGGTCAGCCCCAGCATTTT.

This clonotype appeared a few times. The J gene is TRBJ1-2, the V gene TRBV6-5; the D gene is possibly TRBD1 (6 bases). The CDR3 consists of 12 residues. Germline V lookup: CDR1 MNHEY, CDR2 SVGAGI. V gave up 5 bases and J gave up 10 bases, with 14 bases separating them. Here the CDR3 DNA reads TGTGCCAGCAGTGCCTCTCGGACAGTCTACACCTTC. It codes for CASSASRTVYTF.

At least ten counts were recorded for this clonotype. The J gene is TRBJ2-3, the V gene TRBV20-1; 8 positions match TRBD2. Germline loops: CDR1 DFQATT, CDR2 SNEGSKA (reference sequence). The CDR3 is 15 residues long. Trimming removed 0 bases from V and 3 bases from J; junction bases left unmatched: 5. Here the CDR3 DNA reads TGCAGTGCTAGAGATCCTAGCGGGTCGACAGATACGCAGTATTTT. It is translated as CSARDPSGSTDTQYF.

This clonotype was seen at least ten times. This rearrangement joins TRBV5-1 to TRBJ1-1; perhaps TRBD1 as D (6 bases). CDR1 SGHRS and CDR2 YFSETQ come from the germline V gene. This CDR3 comprises 15 residues. V was trimmed by 3 bases and J by 5 bases, leaving 17 bases between them. CDR3 protein: CASSSQAGRGTEAFF. The CDR3 DNA follows: TGCGCCAGCAGCTCTCAAGCGGGCAGGGGTACTGAAGCTTTCTTT.

This clonotype was counted a few times. The V and J genes are TRBV5-1 and TRBJ2-2, with TRBD1 matching 8 bases. The CDR3 has 13 residues. The V and J ends lost 4 bases and 4 bases, in that order; junction bases with no gene match: 0. Germline lookup yields CDR1 SGHRS and CDR2 YFSETQ. CDR3 protein: CASSTGGTGELFF. CDR3 in DNA: TGCGCCAGCAGCACAGGGGGCACCGGGGAGCTGTTTTTT.

This clonotype has at least ten counts. The gene calls are TRBV4-2 and TRBJ2-7; 7 bases map to TRBD2. Germline V gene sequence: CDR1 LGHNA, CDR2 YNFKEQ. V was clipped by 1 base and J by 3 bases; unmatched bases: 9. This CDR3 comprises 16 residues. Written as DNA, the CDR3 is TGTGCCAGCAGCCAAGGTGGGCTAGCGGCATACTACGAGCAGTACTTC. As protein: CASSQGGLAAYYEQYF.